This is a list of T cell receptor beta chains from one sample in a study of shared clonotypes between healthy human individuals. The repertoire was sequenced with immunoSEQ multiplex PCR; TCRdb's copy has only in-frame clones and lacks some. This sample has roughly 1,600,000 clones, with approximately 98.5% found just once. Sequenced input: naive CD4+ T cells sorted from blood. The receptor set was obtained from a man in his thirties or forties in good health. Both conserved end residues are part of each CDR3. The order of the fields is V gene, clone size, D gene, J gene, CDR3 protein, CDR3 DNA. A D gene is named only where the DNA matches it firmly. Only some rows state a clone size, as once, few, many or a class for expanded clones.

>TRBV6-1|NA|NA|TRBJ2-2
CASSEALYLGTGELFF
TGTGCCAGCAGTGAAGCGCTATATCTTGGCACCGGGGAGCTGTTTTTT
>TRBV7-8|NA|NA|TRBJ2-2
CASSPRWTVTTGELFF
TGTGCCAGCAGCCCCAGGTGGACCGTGACGACCGGGGAGCTGTTTTTT
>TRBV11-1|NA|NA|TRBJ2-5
CASSPRVRRAQETQYF
TGTGCCAGCAGCCCGCGGGTTAGGAGGGCCCAAGAGACCCAGTACTTC
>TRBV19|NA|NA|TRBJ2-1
CASRAAGFYNEQFF
TGTGCCAGTAGGGCCGCAGGTTTTTACAATGAGCAGTTCTTC
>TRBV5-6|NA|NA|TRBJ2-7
CASSLRGPRRSYEQYF
TGTGCCAGCAGCTTGAGGGGACCAAGACGCTCCTACGAGCAGTACTTC
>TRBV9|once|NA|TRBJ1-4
CASSVATNEKLFF
TGTGCCAGCAGCGTCGCAACTAATGAAAAACTGTTTTTT
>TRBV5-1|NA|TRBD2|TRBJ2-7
CASSFLAGGYEQYF
TGCGCCAGCAGCTTCCTAGCGGGCGGCTACGAGCAGTACTTC
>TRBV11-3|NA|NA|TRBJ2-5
CASSLDGVSPQYF
TGTGCCAGCAGCTTAGATGGGGTATCTCCCCAGTACTTC
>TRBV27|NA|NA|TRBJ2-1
CASSFRAGYNEQFF
TGTGCCAGCAGTTTCCGGGCAGGCTACAATGAGCAGTTCTTC
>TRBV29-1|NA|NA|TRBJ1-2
CSVGPRVANYGYTF
TGCAGCGTGGGACCCCGGGTTGCTAACTATGGCTACACCTTC
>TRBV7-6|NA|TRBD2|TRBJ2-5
CASSLAASGSLGQETQYF
TGTGCCAGCAGCTTAGCGGCTAGCGGGAGCTTGGGCCAAGAGACCCAGTACTTC
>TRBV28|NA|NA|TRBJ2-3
CASSSPSDTQYF
TGTGCCAGCAGTTCCCCGTCGGATACGCAGTATTTT
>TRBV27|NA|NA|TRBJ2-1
CASSSKRRAGNEQFF
TGTGCCAGCAGTTCCAAGAGGAGGGCCGGCAATGAGCAGTTCTTC
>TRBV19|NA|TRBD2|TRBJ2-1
CASRSLAGGSEQFF
TGTGCCAGTAGGAGTCTAGCGGGGGGATCTGAGCAGTTCTTC
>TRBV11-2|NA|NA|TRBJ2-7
CASSLGIKAGTYEQYF
TGTGCCAGCAGCTTAGGGATCAAGGCAGGGACCTACGAGCAGTACTTC
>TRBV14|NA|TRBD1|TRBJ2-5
CASSRNRGLEETQYF
TGTGCCAGCAGCAGAAACAGGGGGCTCGAGGAGACCCAGTACTTC
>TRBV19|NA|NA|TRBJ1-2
CASSMGPRGGYTF
TGTGCCAGTAGTATGGGCCCCCGGGGTGGCTACACCTTC
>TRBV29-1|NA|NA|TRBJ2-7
CSVEESLGRGRGDREQYF
TGCAGCGTTGAAGAAAGTCTGGGGAGAGGCAGGGGAGATCGCGAGCAGTACTTC
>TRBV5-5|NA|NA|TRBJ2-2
CASSFTGKEYAGELFF
TGTGCCAGCAGTTTTACAGGGAAGGAATATGCCGGGGAGCTGTTTTTT
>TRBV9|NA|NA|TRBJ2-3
CASNDRNTDTQYF
TGTGCCAGCAATGACAGGAACACAGATACGCAGTATTTT
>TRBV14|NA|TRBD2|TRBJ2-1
CASSQESSGRVYNEQFF
TGTGCCAGCAGCCAAGAGTCTAGCGGGAGAGTCTACAATGAGCAGTTCTTC
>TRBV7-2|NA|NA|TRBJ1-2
CASSLSMKGTGYTF
TGTGCCAGCAGCTTATCTATGAAGGGGACCGGCTACACCTTC
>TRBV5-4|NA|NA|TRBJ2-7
CASSLDSNEQYF
TGTGCCAGCAGCTTGGATAGTAACGAGCAGTACTTC